The 2 T cell receptor beta chains reported below all come from one sample, sequenced in a study of CD8+CD57+ T cells in acquired aplastic anemia. According to the study, genomic DNA was the template for TCR beta VDJ and CDR3 profiling. TCRdb processed the reads anew with MiXCR; each CDR3 protein has one entry. This sample has some 68,000 distinct CDR3 sequences; 54% occur once, and the top ten carry approximately 8.6%. The sample comprised sorted CD4+, CD8+, or CD8+CD57+ T cells (not recorded which) from PBMCs. The receptors derive from a human donor in good health, serving as a control.

The genes are TRBV13 and TRBJ1-1; possible D gene TRBD1, 6 bases. The CDR3 sequence is 15 residues long. CDR1 PRHDT and CDR2 FYEKMQ come from the germline V gene (reference sequence). Trimming took off 1 base at V and 0 bases at J, with 9 bases between the two ends. The CDR3 is CASSLAGQLNTEAFF. DNA for the CDR3: TGTGCCAGCAGCTTAGCTGGACAGTTGAACACTGAAGCTTTCTTT.

This clonotype is termed medium-sized. The chain links TRBV24-1 to TRBJ2-5; TRBD1 matches at 7 bases. The germline CDR1 and CDR2 sequences are KGHDR and SFDVKD. The junction had 4 bases not matched to a gene; V was cut back by 2 bases and J by 2 bases. CDR3 length equals 15 residues. The CDR3 loop is CATSDWDSTQETQYF. As DNA, the CDR3 is TGTGCCACCAGTGATTGGGACAGCACGCAAGAGACCCAGTACTTC.